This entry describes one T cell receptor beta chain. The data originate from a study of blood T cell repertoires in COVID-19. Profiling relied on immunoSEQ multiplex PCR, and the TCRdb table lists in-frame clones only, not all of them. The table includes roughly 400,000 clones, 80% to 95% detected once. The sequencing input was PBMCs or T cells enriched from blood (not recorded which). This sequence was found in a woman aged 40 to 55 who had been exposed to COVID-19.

The CDR3 DNA is TGTGCCAGCAGTTCCGGGAGGCCCGAAGCTTTCTTT. This codes for CASSSGRPEAFF. The chain employs TRBV12-3 or TRBV12-4 and TRBJ1-1; D call uncertain. CDR3 size: 12 residues. The V end lost 4 bases, the J end lost 8 bases, and 11 bases lay between the germline ends.